These 26 T cell receptor beta chains were sequenced from one sample in a study of T-cell memory formation after mild COVID-19. TCRdb independently ran MiXCR on the 5' RACE reads; one entry per CDR3 protein. The table includes approximately 260,000 distinct CDR3 sequences, 15% to 20% detected once. Material: PBMCs or a T cell subset sorted from them (not recorded which). These receptors were taken from a man aged 18-30 years who had mild COVID-19 (a few samples of this study predate the infection). Cell type and time point are not known.

This clonotype was counted between two and nine times. This chain uses TRBV4-3 with TRBJ2-2, with TRBD1 matching over 7 bases. The germline V gene has CDR1 LGHNA and CDR2 YSLEER. Trimming took 0 bases from V and 2 from J; bases not matched to a gene: 9. This CDR3 contains 18 residues. The CDR3 region is CASSQERGQFLNTGELFF. Here the CDR3 DNA reads TGCGCCAGCAGCCAAGAAAGGGGACAGTTCCTAAACACCGGGGAGCTGTTTTTT.

This clonotype was seen a handful of times. This chain joins TRBV7-2 and TRBJ1-1; D may be TRBD1 (6 bases). The CDR3 has 13 residues. V was shortened by 8 bases and J by 11 bases, with 21 bases between the two germline ends. CDR1 and CDR2 (germline): SGHTA, FQGNSA. The CDR3 DNA reads as TGTGCCAGCGGGGAAACAGTAAACAGGGTGGCTTTCTTT. Translated: CASGETVNRVAFF.

This chain links TRBV9 with TRBJ2-1; perhaps TRBD2 as D (6 bases). Looked up from germline, CDR1 is SGDLS and CDR2 is YYNGEE. This CDR3 is built from 17 residues. V gave up 2 bases and J gave up 0 bases, with 15 bases separating them. CDR3 nucleotide sequence: TGTGCCAGCAGCGTCAGGACTACACCGAGCTCCTACAATGAGCAGTTCTTC. Protein: CASSVRTTPSSYNEQFF.

This clonotype was seen only a few times. V is TRBV20-1 and J is TRBJ1-2; weak D call: TRBD1 (5 bases). This CDR3 has 15 residues. Germline CDR1 DFQATT, CDR2 SNEGSKA (reference sequence). V lost 0 bases and J 1 base, leaving 12 bases between the germline ends. For the CDR3, the DNA is TGCAGTGCTAGAGAGAAAGGGGACCTTAACTATGGCTACACCTTC. Its protein is CSAREKGDLNYGYTF.

The rearrangement joins TRBV5-1 to TRBJ2-6, with 8 positions matching TRBD1. The germline V gene has CDR1 SGHRS and CDR2 YFSETQ. The CDR3 runs 18 residues. Germline trimming cut 1 base from V and 0 bases from J; bases unmatched to any gene: 6. CDR3 DNA: TGCGCCAGCAGCTTGTGGGGACAGGTGTCCTCTGGGGCCAACGTCCTGACTTTC. Amino acid sequence: CASSLWGQVSSGANVLTF.

The table lists this clonotype with a few counts. This chain uses TRBV6-1 with TRBJ2-3; the match to TRBD1 covers 7 bases. This CDR3 comprises 16 residues. Germline trimming cut 2 bases from V and 2 bases from J; bases unmatched to any gene: 7. CDR1 is MNHNS, CDR2 SASEGT, per germline. CDR3 loop: CASSERQGPSTDTQYF. The DNA of the CDR3 is TGTGCCAGCAGTGAAAGACAGGGACCGTCCACAGATACGCAGTATTTT.

The genes are TRBV14 and TRBJ2-7; 9 bases agree with TRBD1. V shed 4 bases and J 5 bases; nucleotides not matched to a gene: 6. The germline CDR1 and CDR2 sequences are SGHDN and FVKESK. The CDR3 covers 14 residues. The CDR3 bases are TGTGCCAGCAGCCGAGCTGGACAGGGGCACGAGCAGTACGTC. Translated, it gives CASSRAGQGHEQYV.

This chain connects TRBV19 to TRBJ2-2; no clear D. V was pared by 8 bases and J by 1 base, with 11 bases between. Germline V CDR1 and CDR2: LNHDA, SQIVND (reference sequence). The CDR3 totals 14 residues. The CDR3 sequence is CASARSGNTGELFF. DNA of the CDR3: TGTGCCAGTGCGAGGTCCGGGAACACCGGGGAGCTGTTTTTT.

Concerning this clonotype: A much larger clone differs by one base, so this may be a read error. The genes are TRBV5-1 and TRBJ2-3; the D is unclear. The V and J ends lost 0 bases and 4 bases respectively, with 12 bases between them. CDR1 is SGHRS and CDR2 is YFSETQ in the germline V gene. CDR3 length: 15 amino acids. CDR3: CASSLDQDLADTQYF. CDR3 nucleotide sequence: TGCGCCAGCAGCTTGGACCAAGACCTCGCAGATACGCAGTATTTT. Looking up the rest from reference TRBV5-1 and TRBJ2-3 gives the full variable domain: KAGVTQTPRYLIKTRGQQVTLSCSPISGHRSVSWYQQTPGQGLQFLFEYFSETQRNKGNFPGRFSGRQFSNSRSEMNVSTLELGDSALYLCASSLDQDLADTQYFGPGTRLTVL.

CDR3 loop: CASSLVGQGDTEAFF. The CDR3 DNA follows: TGTGCCAGCAGCTTAGTCGGACAGGGGGACACTGAAGCTTTCTTT. The chain combines TRBV7-9 with TRBJ1-1, with TRBD1 matching over 10 bases. V shed 1 base, J shed 3 bases, and the junction held 2 bases outside the gene matches. Looked up from germline, CDR1 is SEHNR and CDR2 is FQNEAQ (reference sequence). The CDR3 sequence is 15 residues long.

This clonotype has more than one count but fewer than ten. V gene TRBV5-1 combines with J gene TRBJ2-5, with TRBD2 matching 7 bases. The V gene's germline CDR1 is SGHRS and CDR2 YFSETQ. The CDR3 spans 15 residues. With 4 bases clipped from V and 5 bases from J, the junction kept 11 bases outside the gene matches. The CDR3 DNA is TGCGCCAGCAGCGGAAGAGACATCGGGGGGGAGACCCAGTACTTC. Protein: CASSGRDIGGETQYF.

The chain employs TRBV5-1 and TRBJ2-3, with TRBD2 identical over 10 bases. CDR3 length: 16 amino acids. CDR1 is SGHRS and CDR2 is YFSETQ in the germline V gene. With V trimmed by 3 bases and J by 4 bases, 8 bases remained unmatched. The CDR3 here is CASSYKRGGLSDTQYF. The DNA for the CDR3 is TGCGCCAGCAGCTACAAGCGGGGGGGCCTCTCAGATACGCAGTATTTT. The complete variable domain, with remaining parts taken from reference TRBV5-1 and TRBJ2-3, reads KAGVTQTPRYLIKTRGQQVTLSCSPISGHRSVSWYQQTPGQGLQFLFEYFSETQRNKGNFPGRFSGRQFSNSRSEMNVSTLELGDSALYLCASSYKRGGLSDTQYFGPGTRLTVL.

This clonotype was recorded a few times. The chain couples TRBV11-2 to TRBJ2-5; 7 nucleotides agree with TRBD1. J was trimmed by 9 bases and V by 0 bases; bases with no gene match: 13. The CDR3 is made up of 16 amino acids. Per the germline V gene, CDR1 is SGHAT and CDR2 is FQNNGV. The CDR3 loop is CASSLETRQGEAAQYF. CDR3 nucleotide sequence: TGTGCCAGCAGCTTAGAGACCAGACAGGGAGAAGCGGCCCAGTACTTC.

This clonotype was counted once. The chain recombines TRBV5-1 with TRBJ2-2, with 7 nucleotides matching TRBD1. The CDR3 has 14 residues. Trimming cost V 8 bases and J 2 bases; bases outside gene matches: 6. Germline CDR1 reads SGHRS; CDR2 reads YFSETQ. CDR3 amino acids: CASRNRGNTGELFF. The CDR3 DNA follows: TGCGCCAGTCGGAACAGGGGAAACACCGGGGAGCTGTTTTTT.

The J gene is TRBJ2-7, the V gene TRBV4-3, with D possibly matching TRBD2 (6 bases). The CDR3 spans 14 residues. The V gene's germline CDR1 is LGHNA and CDR2 YSLEER. V was trimmed by 1 base and J by 0 bases, leaving 7 bases between them. The CDR3 spells CASSQAGGSYEQYF. The DNA for the CDR3 is TGCGCCAGCAGCCAAGCCGGGGGCTCCTACGAGCAGTACTTC.

This clonotype was seen a few times. This chain connects TRBV7-8 to TRBJ2-4; D call uncertain. Germline CDR1 is SGHVS and CDR2 is FQNEAQ. The CDR3 totals 13 residues. The V end was cut by 2 bases, the J end by 8 bases, with 10 bases between. Written as DNA, the CDR3 is TGTGCCAGCAGCTTAACAGTAATAGACATTCAGTACTTC. Protein sequence: CASSLTVIDIQYF.

This clonotype was detected a few times. This chain links TRBV5-1 with TRBJ2-2; tentatively, D is TRBD1 (7 bases). The CDR3 contains 15 residues. The V gene lost 4 bases and the J gene lost 1 base, with 11 bases spanning the gap. Per the germline V gene, CDR1 is SGHRS and CDR2 is YFSETQ. CDR3 sequence reads: CASSRGTVNTGELFF. CDR3 in DNA: TGCGCCAGCAGCCGGGGGACAGTGAACACCGGGGAGCTGTTTTTT.

At least ten counts were recorded for this clonotype. The chain joins TRBV5-1 to TRBJ2-5, with TRBD2 matching 13 bases. The CDR3 runs to 16 residues. Trimming took 4 bases from V and 1 from J; bases not matched to a gene: 4. Germline CDR1 SGHRS, CDR2 YFSETQ. CDR3 in amino acids: CASSPGTSGAQETQYF. The CDR3 DNA is TGCGCCAGCAGCCCCGGGACTAGCGGGGCCCAAGAGACCCAGTACTTC.

This clonotype was picked up a small number of times. The J gene is TRBJ1-5, the V gene TRBV4-3; possibly TRBD1 for D (6 bases). From germline, CDR1 is LGHNA and CDR2 YSLEER. Trimming took off 6 bases at V and 3 bases at J, with 18 bases between the two ends. This CDR3 spans 16 amino acids. The CDR3 DNA reads TGCGCCAGCAGACCCGGGGGGGACACGGACAATCAGCCCCAGCATTTT. Its protein product is CASRPGGDTDNQPQHF.

The chain is built from TRBV6-6 and TRBJ2-5; D is ambiguous. Germline V gene data show CDR1 as MNHNY and CDR2 as SVGAGI (reference sequence). The CDR3 is made up of 14 amino acids. Trimming left V 0 bases short and J 5 bases short, with 10 bases between. The CDR3 is CASSYSIPRETQYF. CDR3 coding DNA: TGTGCCAGCAGTTACTCGATCCCACGGGAGACCCAGTACTTC.

A word on this clonotype: Germline and junction disagree at one end, which may indicate a read error. The chain carries TRBV10-3 and TRBJ2-1; 13 bases line up with TRBD2. Germline CDR1 is ENHRY and CDR2 is SYGVKD. The CDR3 is made up of 14 amino acids. The CDR3 coding sequence is TGTGCCATCAGTGGGACTAGCGGGGGTTATGAGCATTTCTTC. Translation: CAISGTSGGYEHFF.

This chain joins TRBV3-1 and TRBJ2-1, with 7 bases that match TRBD2. Germline values: CDR1 LGHDT, CDR2 YNNKEL (reference sequence). Unmatched junction bases numbered 12, after V lost 2 bases and J lost 8 bases. This CDR3 has 16 amino acids. CDR3 DNA: TGTGCCAGCAGCCAACCCGGGGGGAATCGGCCGGATGAGCAGTTCTTC. This translates into CASSQPGGNRPDEQFF.

There are a few counts of this clonotype. The chain is built from TRBV28 and TRBJ2-7; the D is unclear. The germline V gene has CDR1 MDHEN and CDR2 SYDVKM. The CDR3 spans 13 residues. V was trimmed by 3 bases and J by 6 bases, leaving 12 bases between them. In nucleotides, the CDR3 is TGTGCCAGCAGTTTGACCGAGCCCAGCGAGCAGTACGTC. Its protein is CASSLTEPSEQYV.

V usage is TRBV24-1 and J usage is TRBJ2-3; D is unresolved. The germline V gene encodes CDR1 KGHDR and CDR2 SFDVKD. This CDR3 region has 13 residues. The V gene lost 3 bases and the J gene lost 6 bases, with 9 bases spanning the gap. The CDR3 sequence: CATSDIEADTQYF. CDR3 coding DNA: TGTGCCACCAGTGATATAGAGGCGGATACGCAGTATTTT.

The V gene is TRBV13, the J gene TRBJ2-3, with unresolved D. V gave up 3 bases and J gave up 4 bases, with 11 bases separating them. Germline V CDR1 and CDR2: PRHDT, FYEKMQ (reference sequence). This CDR3 comprises 14 residues. The CDR3: CASSLGPAPDTQYF. The CDR3 DNA follows: TGTGCCAGCAGCTTGGGCCCCGCCCCAGATACGCAGTATTTT. The entire variable domain, with the rest obtained from reference TRBV13 and TRBJ2-3, is as follows: AAGVIQSPRHLIKEKRETATLKCYPIPRHDTVYWYQQGPGQDPQFLISFYEKMQSDKGSIPDRFSAQQFSDYHSELNMSSLELGDSALYFCASSLGPAPDTQYFGPGTRLTVL.

Only a few counts were recorded for this clonotype. The genes are TRBV4-1 and TRBJ2-7; D perhaps matches TRBD1 (5 bases). This CDR3 is 15 amino acids long. Germline V CDR1 and CDR2: MGHRA, YSYEKL. V was pared by 0 bases and J by 0 bases, with 9 bases between. The CDR3 nucleotides read TGCGCCAGCAGCCAAGAACAGGCCCTCTCCTACGAGCAGTACTTC. This sequence encodes CASSQEQALSYEQYF.